The 29 T cell receptor beta chains presented below share a single source sample, sequenced in a study of response to subunit inactivated influenza vaccine. TCRdb recomputed calls from the RT-PCR reads with MiXCR, one row per CDR3 protein. Of some 800,000 distinct CDR3 sequences in the sample, approximately 21% were seen once. The sample here was PBMCs from blood, taken more than 4 days after vaccination. The receptors originated from a man between 45 and 60 years old who received an inactivated influenza vaccine.

This clonotype was seen only a few times. V gene TRBV7-9 combines with J gene TRBJ1-6, with 10 nucleotides matching TRBD1. Germline CDR1 reads SEHNR; CDR2 reads FQNEAQ (reference sequence). The CDR3 contains 14 residues. Trimming cost V 6 bases and J 10 bases; bases outside gene matches: 6. The CDR3 sequence is CASRPTGGASPLHF. CDR3 in DNA: TGTGCCAGCAGGCCGACAGGGGGCGCATCACCCCTCCACTTT.

This clonotype was seen more than once but under ten times. The chain uses TRBV29-1 and TRBJ2-1, with D possibly being TRBD2 (5 bases). Trimming cost V 2 bases and J 3 bases, with 20 bases left between them. This CDR3 comprises 17 residues. Germline V gene lookup returns CDR1 SQVTM and CDR2 ANQGSEA. The CDR3, as DNA: TGCAGCGTTGAATTGGGCTTCGAGGGAGAGGTCTACAATGAGCAGTTCTTC. This encodes CSVELGFEGEVYNEQFF.

The V gene is TRBV4-3, the J gene TRBJ2-5; D may match TRBD1 or TRBD2 (5 bases each). Trimming left V 3 bases short and J 7 bases short, with 12 bases between. Germline lookup yields CDR1 LGHNA and CDR2 YSLEER. The CDR3 is 13 amino acids. The CDR3 coding sequence is TGCGCCAGCAGCCAGGGACCGCAGGGGACCCAGTACTTC. This gives the protein CASSQGPQGTQYF.

This clonotype was seen repeatedly, ten times or more. The genes are TRBV20-1 and TRBJ2-3; D may match TRBD1 or TRBD2 (5 bases each). CDR1 is DFQATT, CDR2 SNEGSKA, per germline (reference sequence). Trimming removed 4 bases from V and 0 bases from J, with 11 bases in between. CDR3 length: 14 residues. The CDR3 DNA reads as TGCAGTGCTACCCGGGACGTCAGCACAGATACGCAGTATTTT. It translates to CSATRDVSTDTQYF.

This clonotype was found a few times. V and J are TRBV10-3 and TRBJ2-1; 11 bases map to TRBD2. The CDR3 sequence is 16 residues long. J was trimmed by 3 bases and V by 5 bases; bases with no gene match: 6. Germline V gene data show CDR1 as ENHRY and CDR2 as SYGVKD. In nucleotides, the CDR3 is TGTGCCATCAGTCCTAGCGGGGGGCCCCTCTACAATGAGCAGTTCTTC. This translates into CAISPSGGPLYNEQFF.

This rearrangement joins TRBV28 to TRBJ2-1, with D perhaps matching TRBD2 (6 bases). The CDR3 totals 12 residues. Trimming removed 10 bases at V and 3 bases at J, with 10 bases between. Germline loops: CDR1 MDHEN, CDR2 SYDVKM. The CDR3 region is CAIHGGYNEQFF. The CDR3 DNA is TGTGCCATCCACGGGGGCTACAATGAGCAGTTCTTC.

The chain is built from TRBV5-5 and TRBJ2-5; the match to TRBD2 covers 7 bases. CDR1 is SGHKS and CDR2 is YYEKEE in the germline V gene (reference sequence). The CDR3 extends over 16 amino acids. J lost 5 bases, V lost 0 bases, and 10 bases had no gene match. CDR3 amino acids: CASSLVGGGGLETQYF. The DNA for the CDR3 is TGTGCCAGCAGCTTGGTGGGCGGGGGTGGTCTCGAGACCCAGTACTTC.

V gene TRBV20-1 combines with J gene TRBJ2-3; D call uncertain. V lost 0 bases and J lost 0, with 7 bases in between. The CDR3 runs to 14 residues. Germline assignment: CDR1 DFQATT and CDR2 SNEGSKA (reference sequence). CDR3 sequence reads: CSAREPRSTDTQYF. CDR3 nucleotides: TGCAGTGCTAGAGAACCTCGTAGCACAGATACGCAGTATTTT.

This clonotype was seen more than once but under ten times. The chain combines TRBV20-1 with TRBJ2-2, with TRBD2 matching 9 bases. Germline V CDR1 and CDR2: DFQATT, SNEGSKA (reference sequence). The CDR3 has 15 residues. The V and J ends lost 3 bases and 1 base, in that order; junction bases with no gene match: 3. The CDR3, as DNA: TGCAGTGCTAGGGGGACTAGCCTGAACACCGGGGAGCTGTTTTTT. It translates to CSARGTSLNTGELFF.

This clonotype was detected a few times. The V call is TRBV25-1, the J call TRBJ2-4, with TRBD2 matching over 7 bases. This CDR3 region has 13 residues. Germline trimming cut 10 bases from V and 8 bases from J; bases unmatched to any gene: 11. The germline V gene encodes CDR1 MGHDK and CDR2 SYGVNS. CDR3 sequence: CATTPAAGDIQYF. CDR3 DNA: TGTGCCACCACCCCCGCGGCGGGGGACATTCAGTACTTC.

The genes are TRBV12-3 or TRBV12-4 and TRBJ2-7; 8 bases match TRBD2. The J segment lost 6 bases and the V segment lost 6 bases, leaving 7 bases of the junction unmatched. This CDR3 is 13 amino acids long. CDR3 DNA: TGTGCCAGCAGAGTACAGGGACTAGGCGAGCAGTACTTC. Its protein product is CASRVQGLGEQYF.

This clonotype turned up a few times. The rearrangement links TRBV4-3 to TRBJ2-3, with D unresolved. The CDR3 contains 15 residues. Germline assignment: CDR1 LGHNA and CDR2 YSLEER. V was clipped by 0 bases and J by 0 bases, with 7 bases between them. CDR3 nucleotides: TGCGCCAGCAGCCAAGATGCCACTAGCACAGATACGCAGTATTTT. As protein: CASSQDATSTDTQYF.

This clonotype was seen at least ten times. The rearrangement joins TRBV20-1 to TRBJ1-5; no definite D call. This CDR3 has 13 amino acids. Germline loops: CDR1 DFQATT, CDR2 SNEGSKA (reference sequence). Trimming removed 3 bases from V and 3 bases from J, with 9 bases in between. The CDR3 protein is CSARRALNQPQHF. The CDR3 nucleotides read TGCAGTGCTAGGAGGGCCCTCAATCAGCCCCAGCATTTT.

This clonotype turned up a few times. J is TRBJ2-1 and V is TRBV5-6; D may be TRBD2 (6 bases). V shed 0 bases and J shed 0 bases, with 13 bases lying between them. Germline lookup yields CDR1 SGHDT and CDR2 YYEEEE. The CDR3 extends over 17 amino acids. The CDR3 sequence: CASSLVVSGNSYNEQFF. The CDR3 DNA follows: TGTGCCAGCAGCTTGGTGGTTAGCGGTAACTCCTACAATGAGCAGTTCTTC.

The CDR3 sequence: CASSSQGQSIGELFF. The CDR3 DNA follows: TGTGCCAGCAGCTCCCAGGGACAGTCCATCGGGGAGCTGTTTTTT. J is TRBJ2-2 and V is TRBV7-2; 7 bases agree with TRBD1. Germline V gene data show CDR1 as SGHTA and CDR2 as FQGNSA. The CDR3 sequence is 15 residues long. The V gene end was trimmed by 4 bases and the J gene end by 7 bases; junction bases not matched to a gene: 9.

In its sample, this clonotype was seen a few times. The rearrangement joins TRBV27 to TRBJ2-1, with TRBD1 matching over 7 bases. Per the germline V gene, CDR1 is MNHEY and CDR2 is SMNVEV (reference sequence). The CDR3 has 14 amino acids. V shed 5 bases, J shed 4 bases, and the junction held 5 bases outside the gene matches. CDR3 in amino acids: CASSVGTAYNEQFF. Here the CDR3 DNA reads TGTGCCAGCAGTGTGGGGACAGCGTACAATGAGCAGTTCTTC.

This chain links TRBV28 with TRBJ2-7; 7 nucleotides line up with TRBD2. CDR3 size: 14 residues. V lost 6 bases to trimming and J lost 2 bases; unmatched junction nucleotides: 7. Germline values: CDR1 MDHEN, CDR2 SYDVKM. DNA of the CDR3: TGTGCCAGCAGCGTTGCCGGGACTACCTACGAGCAGTACTTC. Its translation is CASSVAGTTYEQYF.

The chain employs TRBV2 and TRBJ1-1; TRBD1 matches at 7 bases. The germline CDR1 and CDR2 sequences are SNHLY and FYNNEI. There are 13 residues in the CDR3. V trimming: 6 bases; J trimming: 6 bases; junction bases outside the gene matches: 7. CDR3 bases: TGTGCCAGCAGCGCAGGGGGTCTCGCTGAAGCTTTCTTT. This encodes CASSAGGLAEAFF.

The V gene is TRBV20-1, the J gene TRBJ1-6; D remains unclear. Trimming pared 5 bases from V and 3 bases from J, leaving 8 bases between. The CDR3 consists of 13 residues. CDR1 is DFQATT, CDR2 SNEGSKA, per germline (reference sequence). The CDR3 spells CSAQESYNSPLHF. The CDR3 DNA is TGCAGTGCTCAGGAGAGCTATAATTCACCCCTCCACTTT.

This clonotype was counted a few times. The gene calls are TRBV24-1 and TRBJ2-3, with a tentative D call TRBD2 (5 bases). V shed 3 bases and J shed 2 bases, with 11 bases lying between them. The CDR3 is 15 amino acids. Per germline, CDR1 KGHDR and CDR2 SFDVKD. In DNA, the CDR3 is TGTGCCACCAGTGATGACGGGGATCCCACAGATACGCAGTATTTT. It encodes CATSDDGDPTDTQYF.

V is TRBV5-1 and J is TRBJ2-7, with unresolved D. Germline-derived CDR1 and CDR2 are SGHRS and YFSETQ. The CDR3 totals 15 residues. V lost 0 bases and J lost 8, with 18 bases in between. CDR3 in amino acids: CASSLAELSAGQQYF. DNA for the CDR3: TGCGCCAGCAGCTTGGCCGAACTCTCCGCTGGGCAGCAGTACTTC.

This clonotype has at least ten counts. This chain connects TRBV10-3 to TRBJ2-7, with 7 bases aligning to TRBD1. Germline V gives CDR1 ENHRY, CDR2 SYGVKD. J gave up 12 bases and V 0 bases, and 8 bases lay outside the gene matches. CDR3 length equals 13 residues. The CDR3 region has the DNA TGTGCCATCAGTGAGTCAGAGGACAGGCCAGGGTACTTC. It translates to CAISESEDRPGYF.

This clonotype was seen a handful of times. V gene TRBV20-1 combines with J gene TRBJ2-7; 9 bases align to TRBD2. The CDR3 consists of 19 residues. The J segment lost 3 bases and the V segment lost 3 bases, leaving 21 bases of the junction unmatched. The germline gives CDR1 DFQATT, CDR2 SNEGSKA (reference sequence). The CDR3 region is CSARKLTGPLAGPYYEQYF. For the CDR3, the DNA is TGCAGTGCTAGGAAGCTGACAGGGCCTCTAGCGGGACCATACTACGAGCAGTACTTC.

This clonotype came up many times. V is TRBV29-1 and J is TRBJ2-3; no firm D call. CDR3 size: 14 residues. Germline loops: CDR1 SQVTM, CDR2 ANQGSEA. The ends were cut back, 2 bases at V and 2 bases at J, with 11 bases in the middle. CDR3 bases: TGCAGCGTTGAATTAGCTGGAAACACAGATACGCAGTATTTT. Its protein is CSVELAGNTDTQYF.

The J gene is TRBJ2-7, the V gene TRBV20-1, with 8 bases aligning to TRBD1. The trim removed 0 bases at V and 5 bases at J, leaving 18 bases unmatched. The germline V gene has CDR1 DFQATT and CDR2 SNEGSKA (reference sequence). The CDR3 runs to 18 residues. The CDR3 DNA reads TGCAGTGCTAGAGATCAGGGCAGGGGGCTCGTAGTTGGCGACGAGCAGTACTTC. Its protein is CSARDQGRGLVVGDEQYF.

The sample holds a few counts of this clonotype. The gene calls are TRBV7-2 and TRBJ2-1, with a tentative D call TRBD2 (6 bases). The CDR3 length is 16 residues. V lost 0 bases to trimming and J lost 1 base, with 10 bases between them. The germline V gene encodes CDR1 SGHTA and CDR2 FQGNSA. CDR3: CASSLARDLSYNEQFF. The DNA of the CDR3 is TGTGCCAGCAGCTTAGCCCGGGACTTGTCCTACAATGAGCAGTTCTTC.

The chain recombines TRBV7-2 with TRBJ1-4; weak D call: TRBD1 (5 bases). The CDR3 covers 14 residues. The germline V and J ends were trimmed by 3 bases and 8 bases, with 13 bases remaining between them. Looked up from germline, CDR1 is SGHTA and CDR2 is FQGNSA. CDR3 sequence (DNA): TGTGCCAGCAGCTTGGGGCCCCTGAGGGAAAAACTGTTTTTT. Protein: CASSLGPLREKLFF.

The CDR3 loop reads CATSEGGGDTQYF. The CDR3 DNA sequence: TGTGCCACCAGTGAAGGGGGTGGAGATACGCAGTATTTT. V and J are TRBV24-1 and TRBJ2-3; D might be TRBD1 (6 bases). Germline CDR1 and CDR2: KGHDR and SFDVKD. The CDR3 runs 13 residues. The germline V and J ends were trimmed by 4 bases and 5 bases, with 9 bases remaining between them.

The chain links TRBV7-2 to TRBJ2-2; 7 bases align to TRBD2. Germline trimming cut 5 bases from V and 1 base from J; bases unmatched to any gene: 10. Germline CDR1 is SGHTA and CDR2 is FQGNSA. There are 17 residues in the CDR3. The CDR3 loop is CASSPSGIAGNTGELFF. The CDR3 DNA sequence: TGTGCCAGCAGCCCCAGCGGGATAGCGGGGAACACCGGGGAGCTGTTTTTT. The full variable domain, completed using reference TRBV7-2 and TRBJ2-2, is GAGVSQSPSNKVTEKGKDVELRCDPISGHTALYWYRQSLGQGLEFLIYFQGNSAPDKSGLPSDRFSAERTGGSVSTLTIQRTQQEDSAVYLCASSPSGIAGNTGELFFGEGSRLTVL.